This T cell receptor (beta chain) originates from a study of blood T cell repertoires in COVID-19. Authors' data handling: Amplification of reference gene primers provided the estimated nucleated cell counts. The table came from immunoSEQ multiplex PCR; TCRdb's copy has only in-frame clones and leaves some out. V and J calls and clone size follow that table, whereas D and trimming were derived from the DNA. Of about 160,000 clones listed, approximately 87% are singletons. Germline V gives CDR1 LNHDA, CDR2 SQIVND (reference sequence). Trimming at V came to 6 bases and at J to 9 bases, leaving 9 bases not matched to a gene. There are 14 residues in the CDR3.

The V call is TRBV19, the J call TRBJ1-5, with 9 nucleotides matching TRBD1. This TCR was recovered from a woman aged 45-65 years who had recovered from COVID-19. Sequencing was performed on PBMCs or T cells enriched from blood (not recorded which). DNA of the CDR3: TGTGCCAGTAGACCCGGGACAGGGTTTCTGCCCCAGCATTTT. Residues: CASRPGTGFLPQHF.